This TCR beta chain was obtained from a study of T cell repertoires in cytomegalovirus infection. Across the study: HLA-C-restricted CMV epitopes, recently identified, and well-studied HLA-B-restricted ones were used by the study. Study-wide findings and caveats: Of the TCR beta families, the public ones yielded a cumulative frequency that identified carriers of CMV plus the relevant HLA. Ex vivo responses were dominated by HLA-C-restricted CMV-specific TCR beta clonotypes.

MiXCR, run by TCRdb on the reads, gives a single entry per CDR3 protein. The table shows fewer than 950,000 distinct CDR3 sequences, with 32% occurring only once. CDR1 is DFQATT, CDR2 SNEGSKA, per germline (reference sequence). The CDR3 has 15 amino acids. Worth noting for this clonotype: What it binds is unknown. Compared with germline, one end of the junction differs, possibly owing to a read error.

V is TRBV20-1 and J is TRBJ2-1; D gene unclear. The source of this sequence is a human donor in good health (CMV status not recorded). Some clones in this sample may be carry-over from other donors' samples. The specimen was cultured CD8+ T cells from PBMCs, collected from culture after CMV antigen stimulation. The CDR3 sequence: CSASWPAVSYNQQFF. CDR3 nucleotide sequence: TGCAGTGCTAGTTGGCCAGCAGTGTCCTACAATCAGCAGTTCTTC.